The entry below describes one T cell receptor beta chain. V dropped 0 bases and J dropped 3 bases, with 11 bases sitting between them. This CDR3 spans 15 amino acids. Per the germline V gene, CDR1 is SGHAT and CDR2 is FQNNGV. TCRdb keeps only in-frame clones here, not all; method: immunoSEQ multiplex PCR. Here the sample spans approximately 87,000 clones, around 87% being singletons. This sample is drawn from a study of control samples from healthy donors and cancer patients. Specimen: blood. The chain combines TRBV11-2 with TRBJ1-2; possibly TRBD1 for D (6 bases). The TCR sequence derives from a woman aged 50 to 60 in good health. The CDR3 sequence: CASSLDIQGDYGYTF. CDR3 coding DNA: TGTGCCAGCAGCTTAGATATACAGGGAGACTATGGCTACACCTTC.